Presented here are 32 T cell receptor beta chains from one specimen sequenced in a study of T cells after posttransplantation cyclophosphamide. The naive gate required viable CD3+CD4+ or CD3+CD8+ cells with CCR7+CD45RA+CD45RO-CD95-CD27+CD28+ phenotype. Only in-frame clones appear in the TCRdb table, and some are missing; sequencing was by immunoSEQ multiplex PCR. Seen here are 8,500 to 10,000 clones, roughly 98% observed once, and the top ten hold roughly 0.23%. The sequenced material came from naive CD4+ T cells sorted from PBMCs. All receptors come from a woman between 55 and 75 years old in good health, CMV-negative, and a related stem cell transplant donor.

The V gene is TRBV19, the J gene TRBJ1-2; D uncertain. V lost 2 bases, J lost 7 bases, and 8 bases lay in between. CDR1 is LNHDA, CDR2 SQIVND, per germline (reference sequence). This CDR3 is 12 amino acids long. CDR3 DNA: TGTGCCAGTAGTATAATGTTCGGTGGCTACACCTTC. Encoded protein: CASSIMFGGYTF. The full variable domain, completed using reference TRBV19 and TRBJ1-2, is DGGITQSPKYLFRKEGQNVTLSCEQNLNHDAMYWYRQDPGQGLRLIYYSQIVNDFQKGDIAEGYSVSREKKESFPLTVTSAQKNPTAFYLCASSIMFGGYTFGSGTRLTVV.

The chain links TRBV15 to TRBJ2-1; 12 bases are a match to TRBD2. V shed 0 bases, J shed 5 bases, and the junction held 11 bases outside the gene matches. Germline V CDR1 and CDR2: LNHNV, YYDKDF (reference sequence). CDR3 length: 19 residues. CDR3 coding DNA: TGTGCCACCAGCAGAGATTGGCCCGGCCTAGCGGGAGGGAACAATGAGCAGTTCTTC. It specifies CATSRDWPGLAGGNNEQFF.

V and J are TRBV18 and TRBJ1-3; the D gene is possibly TRBD1 (5 bases). V shed 2 bases and J shed 0 bases, with 8 bases lying between them. The CDR3 totals 15 residues. Germline lookup yields CDR1 KGHSH and CDR2 LQKENI. The CDR3 DNA reads as TGTGCCAGCTCACCAAGGGGCATCTCTGGAAACACCATATATTTT. It yields the protein CASSPRGISGNTIYF.

The V call is TRBV5-8, the J call TRBJ1-4, with no clear D. The CDR3 is 14 residues long. Looked up from germline, CDR1 is SGHTS and CDR2 is YDEGEE. V lost 5 bases and J 3 bases, leaving 11 bases between the germline ends. CDR3 in amino acids: CASSGGVPNEKLFF. CDR3 nucleotide sequence: TGTGCCAGCAGTGGCGGGGTCCCTAATGAAAAACTGTTTTTT.

This chain uses TRBV6-5 with TRBJ2-4; D uncertain. Germline V CDR1 and CDR2: MNHEY, SVGAGI. Trimming pared 6 bases from V and 1 base from J, leaving 10 bases between. CDR3 length: 14 amino acids. The CDR3: CASSLSLAKNIQYF. The CDR3 region has the DNA TGTGCCAGCAGCTTATCCCTGGCCAAAAACATTCAGTACTTC.

The V gene is TRBV15, the J gene TRBJ1-6, with no clear D. The V end was cut by 0 bases, the J end by 8 bases, with 8 bases between. The CDR3 totals 14 residues. Germline V gene sequence: CDR1 LNHNV, CDR2 YYDKDF (reference sequence). This chain's CDR3 is CATSRDPRDSPLHF. DNA of the CDR3: TGTGCCACCAGCAGAGACCCGAGGGATTCACCCCTCCACTTT.

The V call is TRBV19, the J call TRBJ2-5; the D gene is possibly TRBD2 (6 bases). The germline V gene encodes CDR1 LNHDA and CDR2 SQIVND (reference sequence). The CDR3 extends over 15 amino acids. Trimming cost V 1 base and J 2 bases, with 11 bases left between them. The CDR3 sequence: CASSIGRRVQETQYF. CDR3 nucleotides: TGTGCCAGTAGTATAGGCCGGAGGGTGCAAGAGACCCAGTACTTC.

V is TRBV7-9 and J is TRBJ2-7; 7 bases map to TRBD1. V was clipped by 0 bases and J by 5 bases; unmatched bases: 7. The CDR3 has 15 residues. CDR1 and CDR2 from the germline V gene are SEHNR and FQNEAQ (reference sequence). The chain's CDR3 is CASSLALGQEDEQYF. The DNA of the CDR3 is TGTGCCAGCAGCTTAGCTCTCGGACAGGAGGACGAGCAGTACTTC.

The J gene is TRBJ2-1, the V gene TRBV11-2, with TRBD2 matching 14 bases. The CDR3 contains 16 residues. Unmatched junction bases numbered 9, after V lost 4 bases and J lost 10 bases. CDR1 is SGHAT, CDR2 FQNNGV, per germline. The CDR3 region is CASSSIGTSGRMEQFF. The CDR3 DNA sequence: TGTGCCAGCAGCTCGATCGGGACTAGCGGGAGAATGGAGCAGTTCTTC.

The chain carries TRBV9 and TRBJ2-3, with 9 nucleotides matching TRBD2. With V trimmed by 0 bases and J by 2 bases, 10 bases remained unmatched. CDR1 is SGDLS and CDR2 is YYNGEE in the germline V gene. The CDR3 contains 18 residues. CDR3 region: CASSVEPRPGLATDTQYF. CDR3 DNA: TGTGCCAGCAGCGTAGAACCCCGGCCGGGACTAGCCACAGATACGCAGTATTTT. The full variable domain, in which reference TRBV9 and TRBJ2-3 provide the parts outside the CDR3, is DSGVTQTPKHLITATGQRVTLRCSPRSGDLSVYWYQQSLDQGLQFLIQYYNGEERAKGNILERFSAQQFPDLHSELNLSSLELGDSALYFCASSVEPRPGLATDTQYFGPGTRLTVL.

The chain links TRBV28 to TRBJ2-7, with 9 bases identical to TRBD1. The V gene's germline CDR1 is MDHEN and CDR2 SYDVKM. The J segment lost 5 bases and the V segment lost 7 bases, leaving 6 bases of the junction unmatched. This CDR3 spans 13 amino acids. The CDR3 region has the DNA TGTGCCAGCACGAGGACAGGGGAGGACGAGCAGTACTTC. It yields the protein CASTRTGEDEQYF.

J is TRBJ2-7 and V is TRBV5-1; 10 nucleotides agree with TRBD1. Germline V CDR1 and CDR2: SGHRS, YFSETQ. With V trimmed by 4 bases and J by 3 bases, 10 bases remained unmatched. CDR3 length: 16 residues. The CDR3 protein is CASSEEPGQGFYEQYF. As DNA, the CDR3 is TGCGCCAGCAGCGAAGAACCGGGACAGGGGTTCTACGAGCAGTACTTC.

This chain uses TRBV6-6 with TRBJ1-5; D remains unclear. The CDR3 sequence is 14 residues long. The germline CDR1 and CDR2 sequences are MNHNY and SVGAGI (reference sequence). Trimming removed 1 base at V and 6 bases at J, with 10 bases between. The CDR3 sequence is CASSYLEESQPQHF. As DNA, the CDR3 is TGTGCCAGCAGTTACTTGGAGGAGAGTCAGCCCCAGCATTTT.

The V gene is TRBV10-3, the J gene TRBJ1-1; maybe TRBD1 (5 bases). V shed 3 bases and J shed 1 base, with 9 bases lying between them. This CDR3 is built from 14 residues. Germline lookup yields CDR1 ENHRY and CDR2 SYGVKD. CDR3 sequence reads: CAISDRRGNTEAFF. The CDR3 nucleotides are TGTGCCATCAGTGACAGGAGGGGGAACACTGAAGCTTTCTTT.

This CDR3 reads CASSLGGLTDTQYF. The CDR3, as DNA: TGTGCCAGCAGCTTGGGGGGCCTCACAGATACGCAGTATTTT. The chain joins TRBV5-4 to TRBJ2-3; D is possibly TRBD1 (5 bases). This CDR3 is built from 14 residues. Looked up from germline, CDR1 is SGHNT and CDR2 is YYREEE (reference sequence). V lost 0 bases and J lost 2, with 7 bases in between.

The chain joins TRBV6-1 to TRBJ2-7, with D perhaps matching TRBD2 (6 bases). Germline CDR1 is MNHNS and CDR2 is SASEGT. This CDR3 contains 13 residues. The V end lost 10 bases, the J end lost 2 bases, and 15 bases lay between the germline ends. The CDR3 loop is CATQSGGPYEQYV. CDR3 coding DNA: TGTGCCACCCAGTCCGGGGGTCCCTACGAGCAGTACGTC.

The CDR3: CASSIRLAGAGTGELFF. CDR3 nucleotide sequence: TGTGCCAGTAGTATCCGGCTAGCGGGAGCGGGTACCGGGGAGCTGTTTTTT. The gene calls are TRBV19 and TRBJ2-2, with 10 positions matching TRBD2. V lost 3 bases and J lost 5; bases outside the gene matches: 9. In germline, CDR1 is LNHDA, CDR2 SQIVND (reference sequence). The CDR3 has 17 residues.

The chain employs TRBV7-3 and TRBJ1-1; D is ambiguous. The germline CDR1 and CDR2 sequences are SGHTA and FQGTGA. The germline V and J ends were trimmed by 2 bases and 2 bases, with 9 bases remaining between them. The CDR3 length is 14 residues. The DNA for the CDR3 is TGTGCCAGCAGCTTATCTCGGGGAAACACTGAAGCTTTCTTT. It yields the protein CASSLSRGNTEAFF.

The gene calls are TRBV15 and TRBJ1-5; D is undetermined. Germline V gene data show CDR1 as LNHNV and CDR2 as YYDKDF (reference sequence). The CDR3 length is 14 residues. With 1 base removed from V and 7 bases from J, the gap between germline ends came to 11 bases. This CDR3 is CATSRVGGNQPQHF. The CDR3 coding sequence is TGTGCCACCAGCAGAGTGGGAGGGAACCAGCCCCAGCATTTT.

The chain employs TRBV7-2 and TRBJ2-4; no clear D. The germline V and J ends were trimmed by 5 bases and 8 bases, with 10 bases remaining between them. This CDR3 region has 12 residues. The germline V gene has CDR1 SGHTA and CDR2 FQGNSA. CDR3 amino acids: CASSPGVYIQYF. Here the CDR3 DNA reads TGTGCCAGCAGCCCAGGCGTGTACATTCAGTACTTC.

The gene calls are TRBV19 and TRBJ1-1; 9 nucleotides agree with TRBD1. In germline, CDR1 is LNHDA, CDR2 SQIVND (reference sequence). With 5 bases clipped from V and 9 bases from J, the junction kept 10 bases outside the gene matches. This CDR3 has 14 residues. The CDR3 sequence: CASSGDREGKKAFF. The CDR3 DNA is TGTGCCAGTAGTGGGGACAGGGAGGGAAAAAAAGCTTTCTTT.

This sequence joins TRBV5-4 and TRBJ2-4; 8 bases agree with TRBD1. CDR1 is SGHNT, CDR2 YYREEE, per germline (reference sequence). The CDR3 length is 15 residues. Trimming removed 3 bases from V and 6 bases from J; junction bases left unmatched: 8. The CDR3 loop reads CASSSLRGPGNIQYF. The CDR3 DNA follows: TGTGCCAGCAGCTCACTCAGGGGGCCTGGAAACATTCAGTACTTC.

The J gene is TRBJ2-5, the V gene TRBV5-4, with D possibly TRBD2 on 6 matching bases. This CDR3 comprises 16 residues. CDR1 and CDR2 (germline): SGHNT, YYREEE (reference sequence). V shed 0 bases and J shed 2 bases, with 14 bases lying between them. CDR3 bases: TGTGCCAGCAGCTTGGCCGGGACTCGGGTTCAAGAGACCCAGTACTTC. The encoded protein is CASSLAGTRVQETQYF. Full variable domain (rest looked up from reference TRBV5-4 and TRBJ2-5): ETGVTQSPTHLIKTRGQQVTLRCSSQSGHNTVSWYQQALGQGPQFIFQYYREEENGRGNFPPRFSGLQFPNYSSELNVNALELDDSALYLCASSLAGTRVQETQYFGPGTRLLVL.

This chain joins TRBV10-1 and TRBJ1-1; D unclear. V lost 7 bases and J lost 3, with 3 bases in between. The CDR3 loop spans 10 amino acids. CDR1 is WNHNN, CDR2 SYGVQD, per germline (reference sequence). The CDR3 DNA is TGCGCCAGCACTCACACTGAAGCTTTCTTT. Translated: CASTHTEAFF.

The V and J genes are TRBV6-6 and TRBJ1-3; a weak D match, TRBD1 (6 bases). CDR1 is MNHNY, CDR2 SVGAGI, per germline (reference sequence). CDR3 length equals 15 residues. The V gene lost 5 bases and the J gene lost 0 bases, with 11 bases spanning the gap. As DNA, the CDR3 is TGTGCCAGCAGTGAGGGACATGGCTCTGGAAACACCATATATTTT. It yields the protein CASSEGHGSGNTIYF.

This chain connects TRBV19 to TRBJ2-2, with unresolved D. The CDR3 covers 13 residues. The germline V and J ends were trimmed by 10 bases and 8 bases, with 17 bases remaining between them. Germline V gives CDR1 LNHDA, CDR2 SQIVND (reference sequence). In DNA, the CDR3 is TGTGCCACTGCCTCTAAAAGAAGAGGGGAGCTGTTTTTT. Translation: CATASKRRGELFF.

J is TRBJ1-1 and V is TRBV7-9, with D hard to call. The CDR3 loop spans 14 amino acids. Germline V lookup: CDR1 SEHNR, CDR2 FQNEAQ (reference sequence). The V and J ends lost 5 bases and 6 bases respectively, with 16 bases between them. CDR3 DNA: TGTGCCAGCAGCGCCGGAGGGCGAACTTCTGAAGCTTTCTTT. It codes for CASSAGGRTSEAFF. Drawing the rest from reference TRBV7-9 and TRBJ1-1, the complete variable domain is DTGVSQNPRHKITKRGQNVTFRCDPISEHNRLYWYRQTLGQGPEFLTYFQNEAQLEKSRLLSDRFSAERPKGSFSTLEIQRTEQGDSAMYLCASSAGGRTSEAFFGQGTRLTVV.

This clone appeared once. The chain joins TRBV7-2 to TRBJ1-1; D remains unclear. Germline V CDR1 and CDR2: SGHTA, FQGNSA. V was clipped by 5 bases and J by 0 bases, with 13 bases between them. This CDR3 comprises 15 residues. CDR3 in amino acids: CASSPVLALNTEAFF. The DNA for the CDR3 is TGTGCCAGCAGCCCAGTGTTGGCACTGAACACTGAAGCTTTCTTT.

The genes are TRBV21-1 and TRBJ2-1; the table gives TRBD2 as D, unverified against the DNA. TRBV21-1 is designated a pseudogene. This CDR3 contains 18 residues. The CDR3 region has the DNA TGTGCCAGCTTTACGGATAGCGGGAGGCTCTTCAGCTACAATGAGCAGTTCTTC. This translates into CASFTDSGRLFSYNEQFF.

In DNA form, the CDR3 reads TGTGCCAGCTCACTCGACAGCACCGGGGAGCTGTTTTTT. This encodes CASSLDSTGELFF. The chain joins TRBV18 to TRBJ2-2, with a tentative D call TRBD1 (5 bases). V gave up 4 bases and J gave up 4 bases, with 7 bases separating them. The germline gives CDR1 KGHSH, CDR2 LQKENI. The CDR3 runs to 13 residues. Combining the CDR3 with reference TRBV18 and TRBJ2-2 gives the whole variable domain NAGVMQNPRHLVRRRGQEARLRCSPMKGHSHVYWYRQLPEEGLKFMVYLQKENIIDESGMPKERFSAEFPKEGPSILRIQQVVRGDSAAYFCASSLDSTGELFFGEGSRLTVL.

The chain has TRBV2 and TRBJ1-5; 8 positions agree with TRBD1. The CDR3 is 14 amino acids. The J segment lost 5 bases and the V segment lost 5 bases, leaving 5 bases of the junction unmatched. From germline, CDR1 is SNHLY and CDR2 FYNNEI. The CDR3 DNA reads TGTGCCAGCAGTCAGGGACAGGCCTATCAGCCCCAGCATTTT. Protein sequence: CASSQGQAYQPQHF.

This chain joins TRBV7-6 and TRBJ2-1; 8 bases line up with TRBD2. Germline trimming cut 3 bases from V and 2 bases from J; bases unmatched to any gene: 12. Germline V CDR1 and CDR2: SGHVS, FNYEAQ. This CDR3 comprises 18 residues. This CDR3 reads CASSFSPGGRGTYNEQFF. CDR3 nucleotides: TGTGCCAGCAGCTTCTCTCCGGGGGGGCGGGGTACCTACAATGAGCAGTTCTTC.